The 8 T cell receptor beta chains below come from one sample, sequenced in a study of T cells in Graves' hyperthyroidism and ophthalmopathy. Amplification of TCR beta CDR3 regions used RNA as the template. In the first-round RT-PCR of the TCR CDR3, the HTBI primer set was used. TCRdb called the multiplex PCR reads again in MiXCR, with one record for every CDR3 protein. Of 550,000 to 850,000 distinct CDR3 sequences listed, under 20% were seen once; the top ten hold roughly a sixth. Sequencing was performed on blood. The receptor source for this set is a woman aged 45 to 65 with Graves' hyperthyroidism that later progressed to Graves' ophthalmopathy.

This clonotype was seen at least ten times. The chain has TRBV30 and TRBJ1-2; 7 bases are a match to TRBD1. After removal of 3 bases from V and 8 bases from J, the junction contained 6 bases not matched to a gene. In germline, CDR1 is GTSNPN, CDR2 SVGIG (reference sequence). The CDR3 loop spans 12 amino acids. CDR3 residues: CAWRAGTEGYTF. The DNA of the CDR3 is TGTGCCTGGAGGGCCGGGACAGAGGGCTACACCTTC.

This chain uses TRBV19 with TRBJ1-2; D is ambiguous. CDR3 length: 13 residues. The V and J ends lost 6 bases and 9 bases respectively, with 17 bases between them. The germline V gene encodes CDR1 LNHDA and CDR2 SQIVND (reference sequence). The CDR3 nucleotides read TGTGCCAGTAGGACGGCTGTAACTATGAGCTACACCTTC. This translates into CASRTAVTMSYTF.

This clonotype was picked up a small number of times. The gene calls are TRBV4-1 and TRBJ2-7, with 10 bases lining up with TRBD2. Germline V gene sequence: CDR1 MGHRA, CDR2 YSYEKL. The CDR3 length is 18 residues. The J segment lost 5 bases and the V segment lost 2 bases, leaving 15 bases of the junction unmatched. The chain's CDR3 is CASSQRSLLAGDVHEQYF. The CDR3 DNA is TGCGCCAGCAGCCAAAGGTCCCTTCTAGCGGGGGACGTCCACGAGCAGTACTTC.

This clonotype came up a few times. The genes are TRBV11-2 and TRBJ1-2; D is uncertain. The CDR3 covers 14 residues. Trimming cost V 1 base and J 8 bases, with 14 bases left between them. Germline V gene lookup returns CDR1 SGHAT and CDR2 FQNNGV. The CDR3 is CASSLGAGFKGYTF. CDR3 coding DNA: TGTGCCAGCAGCTTAGGGGCAGGATTCAAGGGCTACACCTTC.

This clonotype was seen at least ten times. The V gene is TRBV20-1, the J gene TRBJ1-1; D is undetermined. Germline CDR1 DFQATT, CDR2 SNEGSKA (reference sequence). The V end was cut by 6 bases, the J end by 5 bases, with 16 bases between. CDR3 length: 13 residues. Here the CDR3 reads CSAHRTVDTEAFF. CDR3 coding DNA: TGCAGTGCACACCGAACAGTAGATACTGAAGCTTTCTTT.

This clonotype was seen many times. The chain carries TRBV20-1 and TRBJ2-1; the D gene is possibly TRBD1 (5 bases). Looked up from germline, CDR1 is DFQATT and CDR2 is SNEGSKA (reference sequence). This CDR3 has 15 residues. Trimming removed 2 bases from V and 5 bases from J, with 16 bases in between. CDR3 nucleotide sequence: TGCAGTGCTAGAAGGGGCGTGGGGCGTCACAATGAGCAGTTCTTC. It codes for CSARRGVGRHNEQFF.

The table lists this clonotype with many counts. This chain uses TRBV5-6 with TRBJ1-2; 7 nucleotides match TRBD1. Germline lookup yields CDR1 SGHDT and CDR2 YYEEEE. Germline trimming cut 0 bases from V and 3 bases from J; bases unmatched to any gene: 11. The CDR3 extends over 17 amino acids. The CDR3: CASSLGPVGQTDYGYTF. CDR3 coding DNA: TGTGCCAGCAGCTTGGGTCCCGTGGGACAGACCGACTATGGCTACACCTTC.

Here the CDR3 reads CASTGTGLHQPQHF. The CDR3 DNA sequence: TGTGCCAGCACCGGGACAGGGTTGCATCAGCCCCAGCATTTT. V usage is TRBV6-1 and J usage is TRBJ1-5, with 9 bases aligning to TRBD1. Germline V gene data show CDR1 as MNHNS and CDR2 as SASEGT. This CDR3 has 14 amino acids. The ends lost 7 bases at V and 5 bases at J; junction bases unmatched: 6.